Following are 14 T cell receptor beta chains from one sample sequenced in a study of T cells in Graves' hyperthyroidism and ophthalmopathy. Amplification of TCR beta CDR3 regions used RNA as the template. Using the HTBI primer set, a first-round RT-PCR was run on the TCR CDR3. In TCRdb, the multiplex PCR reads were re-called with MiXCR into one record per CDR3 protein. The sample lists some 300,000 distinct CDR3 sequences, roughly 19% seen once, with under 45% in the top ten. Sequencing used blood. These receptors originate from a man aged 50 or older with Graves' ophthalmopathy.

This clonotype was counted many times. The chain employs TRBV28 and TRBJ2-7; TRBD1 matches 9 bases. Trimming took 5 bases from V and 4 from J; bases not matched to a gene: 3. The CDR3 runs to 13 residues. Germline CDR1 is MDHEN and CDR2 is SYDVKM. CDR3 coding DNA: TGTGCCAGCAGTACAGGGGGCCGGTACGAGCAGTACTTC. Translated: CASSTGGRYEQYF. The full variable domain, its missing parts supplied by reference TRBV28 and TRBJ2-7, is DVKVTQSSRYLVKRTGEKVFLECVQDMDHENMFWYRQDPGLGLRLIYFSYDVKMKEKGDIPEGYSVSREKKERFSLILESASTNQTSMYLCASSTGGRYEQYFGPGTRLTVT.

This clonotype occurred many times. CDR3: CASSITSNTEAFF. CDR3 nucleotides: TGTGCCAGTAGTATAACCTCGAACACTGAAGCTTTCTTT. This chain joins TRBV19 and TRBJ1-1, with no clear D. The CDR3 contains 13 residues. V was shortened by 2 bases and J by 1 base, with 5 bases between the two germline ends. Germline lookup yields CDR1 LNHDA and CDR2 SQIVND (reference sequence).

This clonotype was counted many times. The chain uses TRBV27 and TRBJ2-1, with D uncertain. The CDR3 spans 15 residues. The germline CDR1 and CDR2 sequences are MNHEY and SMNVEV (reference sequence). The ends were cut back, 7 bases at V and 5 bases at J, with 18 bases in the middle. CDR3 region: CASTYRLVGHNEQFF. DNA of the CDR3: TGTGCCAGCACCTACCGCCTAGTAGGACACAATGAGCAGTTCTTC.

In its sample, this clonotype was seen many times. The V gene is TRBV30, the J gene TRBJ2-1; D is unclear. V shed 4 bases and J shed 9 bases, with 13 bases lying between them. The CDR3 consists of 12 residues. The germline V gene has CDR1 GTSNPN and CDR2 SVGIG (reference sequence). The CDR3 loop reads CAWNQPGSEQFF. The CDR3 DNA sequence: TGTGCCTGGAATCAACCTGGCAGTGAGCAGTTCTTC.

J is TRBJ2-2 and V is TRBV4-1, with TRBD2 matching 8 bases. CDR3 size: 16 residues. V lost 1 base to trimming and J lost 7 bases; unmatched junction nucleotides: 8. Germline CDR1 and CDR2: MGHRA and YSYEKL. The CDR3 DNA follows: TGCGCCAGCAGCCAAGTATTAGCGGGAAAGATCGGGGAGCTGTTTTTT. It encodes CASSQVLAGKIGELFF.

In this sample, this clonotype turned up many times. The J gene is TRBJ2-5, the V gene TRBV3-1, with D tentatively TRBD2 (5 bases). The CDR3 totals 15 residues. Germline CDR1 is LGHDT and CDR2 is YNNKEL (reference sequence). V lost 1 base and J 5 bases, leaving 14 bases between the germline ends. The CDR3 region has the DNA TGTGCCAGCAGCCAAGGGCCGGGGAACGTCGAGACCCAGTACTTC. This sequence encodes CASSQGPGNVETQYF.

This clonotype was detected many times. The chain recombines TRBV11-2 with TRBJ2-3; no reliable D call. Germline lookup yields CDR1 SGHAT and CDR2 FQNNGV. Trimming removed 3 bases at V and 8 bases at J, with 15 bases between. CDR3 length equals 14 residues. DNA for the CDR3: TGTGCCAGCAGCTTGACCGGGCCCCAGCGTACGCAGTATTTT. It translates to CASSLTGPQRTQYF.

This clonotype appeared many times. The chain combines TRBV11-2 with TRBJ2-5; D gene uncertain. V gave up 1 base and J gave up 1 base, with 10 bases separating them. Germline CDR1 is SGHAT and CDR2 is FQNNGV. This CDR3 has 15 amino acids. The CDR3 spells CASSLVSGSQETQYF. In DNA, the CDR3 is TGTGCCAGCAGCTTAGTTTCGGGTTCCCAAGAGACCCAGTACTTC.

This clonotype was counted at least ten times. This CDR3 is CASSLRLNTEAFF. The CDR3 bases are TGTGCCAGCAGTTTGCGCTTGAACACTGAAGCTTTCTTT. This rearrangement joins TRBV11-1 to TRBJ1-1, with D uncertain. V lost 6 bases and J lost 0, with 8 bases in between. Germline CDR1 and CDR2: SGHAT and FQDESV (reference sequence). The CDR3 totals 13 residues.

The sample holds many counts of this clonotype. For the CDR3, the DNA is TGTGCCAGCAGTTCACACGGGACAGGGGTCAACATTCAGTACTTC. It specifies CASSSHGTGVNIQYF. The chain is built from TRBV27 and TRBJ2-4; 10 nucleotides match TRBD1. The CDR3 contains 15 residues. Germline lookup yields CDR1 MNHEY and CDR2 SMNVEV (reference sequence). V shed 4 bases, J shed 7 bases, and the junction held 7 bases outside the gene matches.

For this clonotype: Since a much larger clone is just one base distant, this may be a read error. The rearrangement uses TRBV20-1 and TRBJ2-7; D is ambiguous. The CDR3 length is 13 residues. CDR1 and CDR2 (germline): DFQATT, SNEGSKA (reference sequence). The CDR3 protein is CSARDPRVYEQCF. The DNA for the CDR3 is TGCAGTGCTAGAGATCCCCGGGTTTACGAGCAGTGCTTC.

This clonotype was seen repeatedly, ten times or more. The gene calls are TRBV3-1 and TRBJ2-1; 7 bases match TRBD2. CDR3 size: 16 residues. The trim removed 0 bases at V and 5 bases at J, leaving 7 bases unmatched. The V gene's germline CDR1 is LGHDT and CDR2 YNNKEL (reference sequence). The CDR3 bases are TGTGCCAGCAGCCAAGATAGCGGGCCCTTGAACAATGAGCAGTTCTTC. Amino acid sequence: CASSQDSGPLNNEQFF.

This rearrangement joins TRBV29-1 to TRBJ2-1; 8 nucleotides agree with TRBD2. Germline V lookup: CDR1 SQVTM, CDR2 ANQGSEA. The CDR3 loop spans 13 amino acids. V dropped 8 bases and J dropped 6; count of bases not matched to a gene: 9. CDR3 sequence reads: CSIRGGGANEQFF. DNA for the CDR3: TGCAGCATCCGGGGGGGGGGGGCCAATGAGCAGTTCTTC.

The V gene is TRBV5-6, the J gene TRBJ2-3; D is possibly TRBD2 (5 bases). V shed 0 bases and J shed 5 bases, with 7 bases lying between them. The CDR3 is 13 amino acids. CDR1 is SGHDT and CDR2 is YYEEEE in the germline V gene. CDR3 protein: CASSLASGDTQYF. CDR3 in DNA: TGTGCCAGCAGCTTGGCCAGCGGAGATACGCAGTATTTT. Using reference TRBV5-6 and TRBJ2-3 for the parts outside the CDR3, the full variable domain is DAGVTQSPTHLIKTRGQQVTLRCSPKSGHDTVSWYQQALGQGPQFIFQYYEEEERQRGNFPDRFSGHQFPNYSSELNVNALLLGDSALYLCASSLASGDTQYFGPGTRLTVL.